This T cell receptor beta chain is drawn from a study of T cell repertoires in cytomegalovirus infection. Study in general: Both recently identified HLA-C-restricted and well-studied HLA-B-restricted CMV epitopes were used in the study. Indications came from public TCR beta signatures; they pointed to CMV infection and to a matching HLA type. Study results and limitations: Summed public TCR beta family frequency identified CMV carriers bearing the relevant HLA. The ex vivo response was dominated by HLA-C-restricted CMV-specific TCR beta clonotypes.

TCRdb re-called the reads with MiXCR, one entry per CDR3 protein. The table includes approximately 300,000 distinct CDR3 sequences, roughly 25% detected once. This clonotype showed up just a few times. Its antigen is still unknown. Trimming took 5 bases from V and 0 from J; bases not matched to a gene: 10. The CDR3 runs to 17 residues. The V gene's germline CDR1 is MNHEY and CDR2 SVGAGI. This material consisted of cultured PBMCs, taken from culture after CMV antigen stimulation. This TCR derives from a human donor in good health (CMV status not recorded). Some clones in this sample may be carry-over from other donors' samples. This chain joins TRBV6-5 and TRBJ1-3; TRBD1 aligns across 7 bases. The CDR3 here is CASSQLGQSSSGNTIYF. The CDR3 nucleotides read TGTGCCAGCAGTCAATTGGGACAGTCGAGCTCTGGAAACACCATATATTTT.